A selection of T cell receptor beta chains follows, all from one sample in a study of cytomegalovirus exposure and HLA in healthy donors. Profiling relied on immunoSEQ multiplex PCR, and the TCRdb table lists in-frame clones only, not all of them. The top ten hold 2.6% of the sample, which has some 200,000 clones, almost 70% seen once. What was sequenced was PBMCs. All receptors derive from a man aged 40-49 years in good health and CMV-seropositive. The CDR3 runs from the conserved cysteine through the conserved F or W. The D gene is left open where the match is weak.

>TRBJ1-2|TRBV19|-
CASGRTIDGYTF
>TRBJ2-4|TRBV13|TRBD1
CASSLSDRAKNIQYF
>TRBJ2-1|TRBV11-3|-
CASSLRTADYNEQFF
>TRBJ2-5|TRBV7-8|-
CASSLTPTRVSETQYF
>TRBJ1-2|TRBV2|-
CASSAFLDTYGYTF
>TRBJ2-3|TRBV2|-
CASRWLPSTDTQYF
>TRBJ1-1|TRBV10-1|-
CASSDNTRWTEAFF
>TRBJ1-6|TRBV6-1|-
CASSETQGSNSPLHF
>TRBJ2-7|TRBV5-6|-
CASSRQTYEQYF
>TRBJ1-6|TRBV11-2|-
CASSLARSSPLHF
>TRBJ1-2|TRBV2|-
CASMGLSRDYGYTF
>TRBJ1-3|TRBV28|-
CASSTLGEGYSGNTIYF
>TRBJ2-4|TRBV9|TRBD2
CASSSRGAGGPGNIQYF
>TRBJ2-7|TRBV27|TRBD1
CASSDTGDRGTFLYEQYF
>TRBJ2-2|TRBV2|-
CASSDRRVSTGELFF
>-|TRBV7-2|-
CASSLEQGYEQYF
>TRBJ2-7|TRBV4-1|-
CASSQGPLCAQYF
>TRBJ1-2|TRBV5-1|-
CASSLGSSTIIDGYTF
>TRBJ1-2|TRBV11-2|TRBD1
CASSPRTGQDGYTF
>TRBJ2-5|TRBV6-1|-
CASSRRQSETQYF
>TRBJ2-7|TRBV11-2|TRBD2
CASSLPGTSREQYF
>TRBJ2-5|TRBV11-3|TRBD2
CASSPGTSGGVNQETQYF